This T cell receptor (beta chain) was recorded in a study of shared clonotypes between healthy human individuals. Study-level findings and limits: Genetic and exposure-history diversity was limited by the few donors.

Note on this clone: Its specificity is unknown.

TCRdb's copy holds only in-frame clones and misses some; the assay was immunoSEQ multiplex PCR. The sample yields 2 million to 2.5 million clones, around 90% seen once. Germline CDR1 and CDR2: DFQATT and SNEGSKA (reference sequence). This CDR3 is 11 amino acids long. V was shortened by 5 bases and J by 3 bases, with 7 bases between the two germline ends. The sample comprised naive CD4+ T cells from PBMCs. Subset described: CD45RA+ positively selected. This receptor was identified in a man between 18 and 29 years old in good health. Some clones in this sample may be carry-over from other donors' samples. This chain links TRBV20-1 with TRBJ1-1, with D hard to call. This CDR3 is CSAETHTEAFF. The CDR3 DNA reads TGCAGTGCTGAGACTCACACTGAAGCTTTCTTT.